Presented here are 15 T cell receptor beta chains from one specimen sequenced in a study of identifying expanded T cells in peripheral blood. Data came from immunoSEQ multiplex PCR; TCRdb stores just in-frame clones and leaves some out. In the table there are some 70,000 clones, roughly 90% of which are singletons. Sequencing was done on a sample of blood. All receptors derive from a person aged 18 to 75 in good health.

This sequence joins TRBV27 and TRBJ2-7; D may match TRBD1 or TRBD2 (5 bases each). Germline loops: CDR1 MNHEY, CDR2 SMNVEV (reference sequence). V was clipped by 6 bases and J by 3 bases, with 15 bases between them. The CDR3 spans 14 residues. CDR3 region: CASSPGTAVYEQYF. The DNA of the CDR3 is TGTGCCAGCAGCCCCGGGACGGCTGTCTACGAGCAGTACTTC.

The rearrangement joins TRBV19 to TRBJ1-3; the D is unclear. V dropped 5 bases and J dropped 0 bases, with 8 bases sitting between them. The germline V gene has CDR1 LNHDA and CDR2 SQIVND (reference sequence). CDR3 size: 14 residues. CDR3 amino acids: CASSPWVSGNTIYF. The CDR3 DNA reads TGTGCCAGTAGTCCCTGGGTCTCTGGAAACACCATATATTTT.

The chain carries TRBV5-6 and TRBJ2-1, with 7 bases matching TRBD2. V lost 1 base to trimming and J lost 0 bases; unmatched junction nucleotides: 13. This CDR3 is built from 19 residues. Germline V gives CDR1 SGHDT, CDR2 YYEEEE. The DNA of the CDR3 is TGTGCCAGCAGCTTGTTCGGACTAGATATTGGGAGCTCCTACAATGAGCAGTTCTTC. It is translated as CASSLFGLDIGSSYNEQFF.

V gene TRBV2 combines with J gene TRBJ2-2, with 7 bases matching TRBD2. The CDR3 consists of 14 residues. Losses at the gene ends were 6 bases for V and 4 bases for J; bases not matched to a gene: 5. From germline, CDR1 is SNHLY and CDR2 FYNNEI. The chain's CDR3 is CASRGGVPTGELFF. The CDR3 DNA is TGTGCCAGCAGGGGGGGGGTGCCCACCGGGGAGCTGTTTTTT.

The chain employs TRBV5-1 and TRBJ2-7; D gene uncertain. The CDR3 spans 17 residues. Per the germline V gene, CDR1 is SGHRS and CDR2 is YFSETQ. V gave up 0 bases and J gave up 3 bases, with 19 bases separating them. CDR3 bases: TGCGCCAGCAGCTTGGAGGGAATGGGGAAGGGCCTCTACGAGCAGTACTTC. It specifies CASSLEGMGKGLYEQYF.

In nucleotides, the CDR3 is TGCGCCAGCAGCCAAGAATGGGGCTCCTATAATTCACCCCTCCACTTT. It yields the protein CASSQEWGSYNSPLHF. The chain couples TRBV4-3 to TRBJ1-6; D not resolved. Germline V gives CDR1 LGHNA, CDR2 YSLEER. V lost 0 bases, J lost 0 bases, and 6 bases lay in between. The CDR3 covers 16 residues.

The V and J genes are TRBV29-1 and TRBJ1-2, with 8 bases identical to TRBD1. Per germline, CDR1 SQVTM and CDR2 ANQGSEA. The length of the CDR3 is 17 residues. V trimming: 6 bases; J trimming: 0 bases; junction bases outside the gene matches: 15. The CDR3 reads CSVHLLGQGSANYGYTF. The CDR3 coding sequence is TGCAGCGTCCATCTACTCGGACAGGGCAGCGCTAACTATGGCTACACCTTC.

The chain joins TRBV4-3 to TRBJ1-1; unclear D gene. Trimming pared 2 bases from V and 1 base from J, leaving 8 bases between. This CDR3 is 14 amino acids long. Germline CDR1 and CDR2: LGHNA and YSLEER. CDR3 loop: CASSQQDGNTEAFF. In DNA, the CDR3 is TGCGCCAGCAGCCAACAAGACGGGAACACTGAAGCTTTCTTT.

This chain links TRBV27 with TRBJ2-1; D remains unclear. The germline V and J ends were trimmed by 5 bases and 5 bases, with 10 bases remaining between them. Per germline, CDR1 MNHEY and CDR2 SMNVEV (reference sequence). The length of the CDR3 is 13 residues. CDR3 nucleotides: TGTGCCAGCAGTCACCACTCAAACAATGAGCAGTTCTTC. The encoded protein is CASSHHSNNEQFF.

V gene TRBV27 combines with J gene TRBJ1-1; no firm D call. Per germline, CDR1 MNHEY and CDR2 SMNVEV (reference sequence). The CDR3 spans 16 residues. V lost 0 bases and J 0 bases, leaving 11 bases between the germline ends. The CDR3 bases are TGTGCCAGCAGTTTATCGGAACCCCCCATGAACACTGAAGCTTTCTTT. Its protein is CASSLSEPPMNTEAFF.

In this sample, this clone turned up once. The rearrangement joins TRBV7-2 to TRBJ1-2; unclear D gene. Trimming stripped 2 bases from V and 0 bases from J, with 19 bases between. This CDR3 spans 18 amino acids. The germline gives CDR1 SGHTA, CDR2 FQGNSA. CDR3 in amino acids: CASSLTPLLTTTNYGYTF. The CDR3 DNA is TGTGCCAGCAGCTTAACCCCCCTCCTGACGACCACTAACTATGGCTACACCTTC.

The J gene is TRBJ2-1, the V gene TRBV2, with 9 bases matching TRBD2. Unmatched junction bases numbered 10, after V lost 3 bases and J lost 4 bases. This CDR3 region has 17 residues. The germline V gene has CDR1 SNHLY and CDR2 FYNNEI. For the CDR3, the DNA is TGTGCCAGCAGTGACCGTCTCGCGGGAGGGCCTTACAATGAGCAGTTCTTC. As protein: CASSDRLAGGPYNEQFF.

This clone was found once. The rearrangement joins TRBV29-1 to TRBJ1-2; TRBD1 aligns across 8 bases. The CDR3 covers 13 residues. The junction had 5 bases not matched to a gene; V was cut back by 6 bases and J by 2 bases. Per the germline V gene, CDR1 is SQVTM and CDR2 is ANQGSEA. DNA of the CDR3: TGCAGCGTCAAGGACAGGGAGAACTATGGCTACACCTTC. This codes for CSVKDRENYGYTF.

Written as DNA, the CDR3 is TGTGCCAGCAGCTTCGCAGGGGGAGGGAACACTGAAGCTTTCTTT. Translated: CASSFAGGGNTEAFF. This sequence joins TRBV7-2 and TRBJ1-1; TRBD1 aligns across 7 bases. CDR3 length: 15 amino acids. The germline gives CDR1 SGHTA, CDR2 FQGNSA. J was trimmed by 1 base and V by 3 bases; bases with no gene match: 5.

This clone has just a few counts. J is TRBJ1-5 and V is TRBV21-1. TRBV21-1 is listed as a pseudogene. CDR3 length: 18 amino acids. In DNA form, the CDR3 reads TGTGCCAGCAGCAATTTGCCCCCGCTCGGGACCGGCGATCAGCCCCAGCATTTT. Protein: CASSNLPPLGTGDQPQHF.